This TCR beta chain was retrieved from a study of response to subunit inactivated influenza vaccine. Study-wide results and caveats: After each seasonal influenza vaccination, few new T cells are recruited, the authors suggested.

TCRdb itself ran the RT-PCR reads through MiXCR, one entry per CDR3 protein. The sample holds around 180,000 distinct CDR3 sequences; about 9.3% are singletons and the top ten take roughly a tenth. Germline V gene lookup returns CDR1 LGHDT and CDR2 YNNKEL (reference sequence). The CDR3 runs to 14 residues. The V and J ends lost 5 bases and 0 bases respectively, with 10 bases between them. A few counts support this clonotype. No antigen is known for it. The receptor was derived from a man aged 50 to 59 who received an inactivated influenza vaccine. The chain has TRBV3-1 and TRBJ1-1; no definite D call. The sequences come from non-naive T cells sorted from PBMCs, collected on the day of vaccination. CDR3 region: CASSASSLNTEAFF. As DNA, the CDR3 is TGTGCCAGCAGCGCATCTAGTCTGAACACTGAAGCTTTCTTT.